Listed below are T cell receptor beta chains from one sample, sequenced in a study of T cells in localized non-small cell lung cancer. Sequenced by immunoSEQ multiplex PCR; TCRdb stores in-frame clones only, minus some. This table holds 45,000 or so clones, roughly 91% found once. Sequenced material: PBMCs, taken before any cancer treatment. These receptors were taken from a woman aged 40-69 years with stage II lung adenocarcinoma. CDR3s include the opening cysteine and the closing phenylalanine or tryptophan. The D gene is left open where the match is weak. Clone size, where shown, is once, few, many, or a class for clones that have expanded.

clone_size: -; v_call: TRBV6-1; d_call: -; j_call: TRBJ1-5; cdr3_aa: CASSEIHRAVGVNQPQHF; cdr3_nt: TGTGCCAGCAGTGAAATTCATAGAGCGGTGGGGGTGAATCAGCCCCAGCATTTT
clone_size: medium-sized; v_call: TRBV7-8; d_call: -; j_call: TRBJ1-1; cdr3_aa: CASSLRGSFNTEAFF; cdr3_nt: TGTGCCAGCAGCCTCCGGGGGAGTTTCAACACTGAAGCTTTCTTT
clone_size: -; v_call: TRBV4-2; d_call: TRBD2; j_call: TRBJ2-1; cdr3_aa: CASVGSGRTSEQFF; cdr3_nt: TGTGCCAGCGTTGGGAGCGGGAGGACGTCAGAGCAGTTCTTC
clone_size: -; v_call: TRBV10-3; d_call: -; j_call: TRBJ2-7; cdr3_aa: CAIRPGTFVYEQYF; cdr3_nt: TGTGCCATCAGGCCCGGGACTTTCGTCTACGAGCAGTACTTC
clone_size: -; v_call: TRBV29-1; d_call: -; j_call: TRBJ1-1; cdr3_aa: CSVWPSVGNTEAFF; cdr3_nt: TGCAGCGTTTGGCCTTCCGTTGGGAACACTGAAGCTTTCTTT
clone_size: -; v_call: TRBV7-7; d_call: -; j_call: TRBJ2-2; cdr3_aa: CAGGSRAGELFF; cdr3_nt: TGTGCCGGTGGAAGTCGCGCCGGGGAGCTGTTTTTT
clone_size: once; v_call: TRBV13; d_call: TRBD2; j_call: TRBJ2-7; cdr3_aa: CASSPINSPAGSTYEQYF; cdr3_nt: TGTGCCAGCAGCCCAATAAATAGTCCAGCGGGGAGTACCTACGAGCAGTACTTC
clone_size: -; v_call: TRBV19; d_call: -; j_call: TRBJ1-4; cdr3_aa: CASSPGKGRGDEKLFF; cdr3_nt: TGTGCCAGTAGCCCCGGAAAGGGGAGGGGGGATGAAAAACTGTTTTTT
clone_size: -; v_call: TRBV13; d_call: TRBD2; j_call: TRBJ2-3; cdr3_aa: CASSLAGYSTDTQYF; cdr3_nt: TGTGCCAGCAGTTTAGCGGGGTACAGCACAGATACGCAGTATTTT
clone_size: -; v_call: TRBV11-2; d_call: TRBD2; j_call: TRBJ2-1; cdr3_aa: CASSLSGRGSSEQFF; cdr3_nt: TGTGCCAGCAGCCTGAGCGGGAGGGGATCCAGTGAGCAGTTCTTC
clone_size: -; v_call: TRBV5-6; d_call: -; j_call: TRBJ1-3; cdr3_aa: CASSPQGSRLDTIYF; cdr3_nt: TGTGCCAGCAGCCCACAGGGTAGTAGATTAGACACCATATATTTT
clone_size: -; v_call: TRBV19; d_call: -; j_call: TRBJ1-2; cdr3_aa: CASSMSGGGLYGYTF; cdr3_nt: TGTGCCAGTAGTATGAGCGGCGGAGGACTTTATGGCTACACCTTC
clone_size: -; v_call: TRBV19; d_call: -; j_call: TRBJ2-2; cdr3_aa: CASKWPNTGELFF; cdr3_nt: TGTGCCAGTAAATGGCCGAACACCGGGGAGCTGTTTTTT
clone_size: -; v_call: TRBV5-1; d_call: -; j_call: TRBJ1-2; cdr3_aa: CASSLLIGPNYGYTF; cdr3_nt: TGCGCCAGCAGCTTGCTCATAGGGCCTAACTATGGCTACACCTTC
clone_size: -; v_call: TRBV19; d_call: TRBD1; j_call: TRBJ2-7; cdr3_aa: CASSTYGTGGYEQYF; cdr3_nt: TGTGCCAGTAGTACCTACGGGACAGGGGGCTACGAGCAGTACTTC
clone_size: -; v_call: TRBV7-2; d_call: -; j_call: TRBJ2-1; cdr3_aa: CASSLVVGYYNEQFF; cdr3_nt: TGTGCCAGCAGCTTAGTGGTGGGGTATTACAATGAGCAGTTCTTC
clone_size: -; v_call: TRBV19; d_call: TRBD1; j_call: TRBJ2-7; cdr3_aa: CASSIRDSSYEQYF; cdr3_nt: TGTGCCAGTAGTATACGGGACAGCTCCTACGAGCAGTACTTC
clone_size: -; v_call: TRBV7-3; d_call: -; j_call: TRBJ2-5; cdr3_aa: CASSPRGLGETQYF; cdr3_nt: TGTGCCAGCAGCCCCAGGGGATTAGGAGAGACCCAGTACTTC
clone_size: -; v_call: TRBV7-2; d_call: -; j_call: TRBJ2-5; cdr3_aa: CASSLAGLQETQYF; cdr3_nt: TGTGCCAGCAGCTTGGCGGGACTTCAAGAGACCCAGTACTTC
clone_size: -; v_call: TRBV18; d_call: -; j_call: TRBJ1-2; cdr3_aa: CASSPRPPTGRQRHPFNYGYTF; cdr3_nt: TGTGCCAGCTCACCACGTCCCCCGACGGGAAGACAGCGCCACCCCTTTAACTATGGCTACACCTTC